The rows below give T cell receptor beta chains drawn from one sample of a study of beta chain features in type 1 diabetes. Clones were read by immunoSEQ multiplex PCR, and TCRdb kept only the in-frame ones, dropping some. This sample has 140,000 or so clones; around 13% occur once, and the top ten carry 1.3%. The sequenced sample was central memory CD4+ T cells from blood. The receptors originated from a man between 18 and 35 years old with type 1 diabetes. Each CDR3 is given with its conserved first and last residue. The D gene is left open where the match is weak. Clone sizes are given selectively: once, few, many, or a class where the clone is expanded.

D gene,J gene,V gene,clone size,CDR3 protein,CDR3 DNA
NA,TRBJ2-7,TRBV7-8,few,CASSVGGYEQYF,TGTGCCAGCAGCGTGGGTGGCTACGAGCAGTACTTC
NA,TRBJ2-1,TRBV28,NA,CASNSAQEGEQFF,TGTGCCAGCAATTCGGCACAGGAAGGAGAGCAGTTCTTC
NA,TRBJ1-4,TRBV2,many,CASSEEGTENEKLFF,TGTGCCAGCAGTGAGGAAGGGACGGAGAATGAAAAACTGTTTTTT
NA,TRBJ1-1,TRBV6-4,NA,CASSEQRNTEAFF,TGTGCCAGCAGTGAGCAGAGGAACACTGAAGCTTTCTTT
NA,TRBJ2-3,TRBV28,few,CASSLGPLRQYF,TGTGCCAGCAGTTTAGGTCCGCTGAGGCAGTATTTT
TRBD2,TRBJ2-1,TRBV5-6,NA,CASSLGRLPSNEQFF,TGTGCCAGCAGCCTCGGGAGGCTTCCGTCCAATGAGCAGTTCTTC
NA,TRBJ2-5,TRBV19,few,CASSPLGGETQYF,TGTGCCAGTAGTCCCCTAGGGGGAGAGACCCAGTACTTC
NA,TRBJ2-3,TRBV9,NA,CASSVETGWGTDTQYF,TGTGCCAGCAGCGTAGAAACAGGATGGGGCACAGATACGCAGTATTTT
NA,TRBJ2-3,TRBV5-4,few,CASSPGSFTSTDTQYF,TGTGCCAGCAGCCCGGGCTCCTTCACGAGCACAGATACGCAGTATTTT
NA,TRBJ1-5,TRBV29-1,many,CSVSQGGNQPQHF,TGCAGCGTGTCACAGGGAGGCAATCAGCCCCAGCATTTT
NA,TRBJ1-2,TRBV28,NA,CASSPLSLSYGYTF,TGTGCCAGCAGTCCCCTTAGCCTGAGCTATGGCTACACCTTC
NA,TRBJ1-1,TRBV5-1,few,CASSLAGQVNTEAFF,TGCGCCAGCAGCTTGGCTGGGCAAGTGAACACTGAAGCTTTCTTT
NA,TRBJ1-1,TRBV5-1,few,CASSLQGETEAFF,TGCGCCAGCAGCTTGCAGGGCGAAACTGAAGCTTTCTTT
TRBD1,TRBJ2-7,TRBV5-6,NA,CASSPPGQGAYEQYF,TGTGCCAGCTCCCCGCCGGGGCAGGGGGCTTACGAGCAGTACTTC